The rows below give T cell receptor beta chains drawn from one sample of a study of naive and memory T cell subsets. TCRdb redid the calling of the UMI-ligation and nested PCR reads with MiXCR, one entry per CDR3 protein. This sample carries about 150,000 distinct CDR3 sequences, approximately 24% of them seen once, and the ten largest clones take less than 0.13%. Material for sequencing was naive CD4+ T cells from blood. These TCRs come from a human donor in good health. Each CDR3 is given with its conserved first and last residue. A D gene is named only where the DNA matches it firmly. Rows give clone size only sometimes, using once, few, many, or a class for an expanded clone.

- | - | TRBJ2-3 | TRBV2 | CASSGAFGSDTQYF
few | TRBD2 | TRBJ2-7 | TRBV20-1 | CSARDTASGRPGRQYF
- | - | TRBJ1-3 | TRBV27 | CASSLSKAQVGNTIYF
few | TRBD2 | TRBJ2-3 | TRBV6-4 | CASSDGTSGSLAQYF
few | - | TRBJ2-3 | TRBV28 | CASTRSDSTDTQYF
- | - | TRBJ2-7 | TRBV2 | CASSAETFPYEQYF
few | - | TRBJ2-7 | TRBV18 | CASSPRVTGFEAYEQYF
- | - | TRBJ2-7 | TRBV11-3 | CASSKGLNNEQYF
- | - | TRBJ1-5 | TRBV18 | CASSPVDHNQSQHF
- | - | TRBJ1-1 | TRBV9 | CASSPWQTMNTEAFF
many | - | TRBJ2-5 | TRBV24-1 | CATSDFGETQYF
few | TRBD1 | TRBJ2-3 | TRBV7-2 | CASSPRTGGLADTQYF
few | - | TRBJ2-5 | TRBV18 | CASSPTILRGRRETQYF
- | TRBD2 | TRBJ2-3 | TRBV4-3 | CASSQPGTSGTQYF
many | TRBD2 | TRBJ2-7 | TRBV12-3/TRBV12-4 | CASSLALSGSSSYEQYF
many | - | TRBJ2-4 | TRBV12-3/TRBV12-4 | CASSLAGAAKNIQYF
few | - | TRBJ2-7 | TRBV6-2/TRBV6-3 | CASSVRPSLYEQYF
once | - | TRBJ1-2 | TRBV30 | CAWSGSTDGYTF
- | - | TRBJ1-4 | TRBV7-8 | CASSLIWAGDRNEKLFF
- | TRBD1 | TRBJ2-7 | TRBV6-5 | CASSPRGQGYEQYF
few | - | TRBJ2-5 | TRBV7-9 | CASSFRGAGTQKETQYF
- | - | TRBJ2-7 | TRBV20-1 | CSAREALDYEQYF
- | - | TRBJ1-2 | TRBV20-1 | CSAVSARDYGYTF
- | TRBD2 | TRBJ2-5 | TRBV18 | CASSVRTSSGETQYF
many | TRBD2 | TRBJ2-3 | TRBV29-1 | CSVDGTSEGTDTQYF
few | TRBD2 | TRBJ2-1 | TRBV4-1 | CASSQERASGGHNEQFF
many | TRBD2 | TRBJ2-4 | TRBV28 | CASSPTSGRLAKNIQYF
few | - | TRBJ2-2 | TRBV5-1 | CASSLGRGGTGELFF
many | - | TRBJ2-5 | TRBV20-1 | CSARFTQETQYF
- | - | TRBJ2-7 | TRBV6-5 | CASSGGTVYEQYF
- | - | TRBJ2-7 | TRBV18 | CASSPRHSANSYEQYF
- | - | TRBJ1-1 | TRBV6-6 | CASSYNRVSTEAFF
- | TRBD2 | TRBJ2-1 | TRBV4-2 | CASSPRLAGERSTYNEKFF
few | TRBD1 | TRBJ2-5 | TRBV28 | CASRTGHWETQYF
- | - | TRBJ2-1 | TRBV7-3 | CASSSPGLGNNEQFF
few | - | TRBJ2-5 | TRBV20-1 | CSASQQGQGQETQYF
few | - | TRBJ1-2 | TRBV7-2 | CASSSPRTVNYGYTF
few | TRBD1 | TRBJ2-7 | TRBV5-1 | CASSRTGGPSYEQYF
- | - | TRBJ2-1 | TRBV24-1 | CATWGSSVPNEQFF
many | - | TRBJ2-1 | TRBV29-1 | CSVGLGVYNEQFF
- | - | TRBJ1-5 | TRBV4-3 | CASSQDLRGQPQHF
many | - | TRBJ2-7 | TRBV20-1 | CSARTGVTGTNGHYEQYF
few | TRBD1 | TRBJ2-2 | TRBV6-5 | CASSRDRIGELFF
many | TRBD1 | TRBJ2-7 | TRBV28 | CASSFRGTGERYEQYF
- | - | TRBJ1-3 | TRBV3-1 | CASSQVSWSGNTIYF
few | - | TRBJ2-6 | TRBV6-5 | CASSYSTGRGIISGANVLTF
many | - | TRBJ2-7 | TRBV6-2/TRBV6-3 | CASSDPGQRTYEQYF
- | TRBD1 | TRBJ1-4 | TRBV12-3/TRBV12-4 | CASSSQGAQNEKLFF
- | - | TRBJ1-4 | TRBV25-1 | CASSVPGNEKLFF
- | - | TRBJ1-4 | TRBV12-3/TRBV12-4 | CASSSSLANEKLFF
many | TRBD2 | TRBJ2-2 | TRBV29-1 | CSVEGTRSKELFF
- | TRBD2 | TRBJ2-1 | TRBV3-1 | CASSQDLADRGQFF
many | - | TRBJ2-2 | TRBV29-1 | CSVEFSNGGGELFF
few | - | TRBJ2-1 | TRBV19 | CASSTTPLLASWSEQFF
many | - | TRBJ2-1 | TRBV20-1 | CSAGGSPRNEQFF
few | - | TRBJ1-5 | TRBV28 | CASSSPPNFSAQHF
many | - | TRBJ1-1 | TRBV7-2 | CASSLAPLEAFF
- | - | TRBJ1-5 | TRBV2 | CASKRTGRGHQPQHF
- | - | TRBJ2-2 | TRBV2 | CASSEQTLNTGELFF
few | - | TRBJ2-5 | TRBV7-2 | CASSLNTEYQETQYF